These 15 T cell receptor beta chains share one sample of origin, sequenced in a study of blood T cells in healthy people across ages (dated by TCRdb to between 2014 and 2017). Library prep was done by 5' RACE. These reads were obtained on an Illumina HiSeq 2500. The second PCR ran for about 6 to 12 cycles and used a J-beta primer mix along with a sample-barcoded 5' primer. TCRdb cleaned the public reads at Q25 with fastp, built clones with MiXCR and kept in-frame beta chains. Every distinct CDR3 protein forms one entry, paired with its most common genes and DNA. The sample table lists around 1,500,000 distinct CDR3 sequences, 25% to 30% of them with a count of one. Jointly, the top ten make up 7.7% of the sample. Specimen: blood. The receptor set was obtained from a young woman in good health.

As for this clonotype: A much larger clone sits a single nucleotide away, making a read error possible. The V and J genes are TRBV10-3 and TRBJ2-1; D gene uncertain. The end of the DNA aligns better with TRBJ2-7, so the J call may be wrong. Germline V gene data show CDR1 as ENHRY and CDR2 as SYGVKD. This CDR3 has 13 amino acids. CDR3 residues: CAISESGRNEQYF. The CDR3 nucleotides read TGTGCCATCAGTGAGTCCGGGCGAAATGAGCAGTACTTC.

The rearrangement joins TRBV9 to TRBJ2-3; D may correspond to TRBD1 or TRBD2 (5 bases each). V was cut by 7 bases and J by 4 bases, with 19 bases left in between. The CDR3 is 15 amino acids. Germline values: CDR1 SGDLS, CDR2 YYNGEE. The CDR3 nucleotides are TGTGCCAGCGAACCCTATGGGGGTCGGGCAGATACGCAGTATTTT. This encodes CASEPYGGRADTQYF.

This clonotype was picked up a small number of times. V is TRBV20-1 and J is TRBJ2-1; 12 bases fit TRBD2. The CDR3 has 18 residues. V trimming: 0 bases; J trimming: 8 bases; junction bases outside the gene matches: 14. CDR1 DFQATT and CDR2 SNEGSKA come from the germline V gene (reference sequence). Written as DNA, the CDR3 is TGCAGTGCTAGAGATAGGTTACTAGCGGGAGGTTACGTTGATGAGCAGTTCTTC. Translated: CSARDRLLAGGYVDEQFF.

This clonotype showed up just a few times. J is TRBJ2-7 and V is TRBV28, with 14 bases lining up with TRBD2. V trimming: 7 bases; J trimming: 4 bases; junction bases outside the gene matches: 6. The CDR3 extends over 15 amino acids. Germline V gene sequence: CDR1 MDHEN, CDR2 SYDVKM. The CDR3 DNA sequence: TGTGCCAGCAATACCGGGACTAGCGGGGGTTACGAGCAGTACTTC. Amino acid sequence: CASNTGTSGGYEQYF.

The chain is built from TRBV18 and TRBJ2-5; D perhaps matches TRBD2 (6 bases). This CDR3 is 15 amino acids long. Germline lookup yields CDR1 KGHSH and CDR2 LQKENI. V shed 2 bases and J shed 2 bases, with 12 bases lying between them. In DNA form, the CDR3 reads TGTGCCAGCTCACCAGAGGGCCGGGGGCAAGAGACCCAGTACTTC. Translation: CASSPEGRGQETQYF.

This clonotype was observed many times. The chain has TRBV7-2 and TRBJ2-1, with a possible D match to TRBD2 (6 bases). This CDR3 has 16 residues. CDR1 SGHTA and CDR2 FQGNSA come from the germline V gene. V was pared by 3 bases and J by 1 base, with 13 bases between. The CDR3 sequence is CASSFEAGRSYNEQFF. CDR3 in DNA: TGTGCCAGCAGCTTCGAAGCGGGCCGGTCCTACAATGAGCAGTTCTTC.

This clonotype was seen ten or more times. The chain uses TRBV29-1 and TRBJ2-1, with 9 bases lining up with TRBD1. Unmatched junction bases numbered 7, after V lost 1 base and J lost 6 bases. Germline V lookup: CDR1 SQVTM, CDR2 ANQGSEA. This CDR3 is built from 15 residues. The CDR3 DNA reads TGCAGCGTTGAAGCCGGGACAGGGCATACCAATGAGCAGTTCTTC. Its translation is CSVEAGTGHTNEQFF.

Details on this clonotype: A much larger clonotype is one base distant, so this may be a read error. V and J are TRBV24-1 and TRBJ1-2, with D possibly matching TRBD1 (5 bases). From germline, CDR1 is KGHDR and CDR2 SFDVKD. CDR3 length: 15 amino acids. The CDR3 DNA reads TGTACCACCAGTTCGGTCACCGAGGGGCCCTATGGCTACACCTTC. This sequence encodes CTTSSVTEGPYGYTF.

This clonotype was found many times. The chain carries TRBV29-1 and TRBJ2-5; TRBD1 aligns across 7 bases. Losses at the gene ends were 6 bases for V and 5 bases for J; bases not matched to a gene: 9. Germline CDR1 reads SQVTM; CDR2 reads ANQGSEA. The CDR3 spans 13 residues. CDR3 DNA: TGCAGCGTAGAGACAGGGCGGCGGGAGACCCAGTACTTC. Translated: CSVETGRRETQYF.

This clonotype turned up a few times. This rearrangement joins TRBV5-1 to TRBJ2-4; D gene ambiguous. The J call is in doubt because the DNA end fits TRBJ2-5 better. Germline V gene lookup returns CDR1 SGHRS and CDR2 YFSETQ. This CDR3 region has 16 residues. The CDR3 DNA reads TGCGCCAGCAGCTTAGGAGTCCCCGCAGGACAAGAGACCCAGTACTTC. Amino acid sequence: CASSLGVPAGQETQYF.

The chain combines TRBV7-8 with TRBJ2-1, with TRBD1 matching over 9 bases. Germline V gene sequence: CDR1 SGHVS, CDR2 FQNEAQ. The CDR3 length is 16 residues. J lost 3 bases, V lost 5 bases, and 8 bases had no gene match. CDR3: CASSQGQGALYNEQFF. In DNA, the CDR3 is TGTGCCAGCAGCCAGGGACAGGGTGCCCTCTACAATGAGCAGTTCTTC. The full variable domain, its missing parts supplied by reference TRBV7-8 and TRBJ2-1, is GAGVSQSPRYKVAKRGQDVALRCDPISGHVSLFWYQQALGQGPEFLTYFQNEAQLDKSGLPSDRFFAERPEGSVSTLKIQRTQQEDSAVYLCASSQGQGALYNEQFFGPGTRLTVL.

For this clonotype: An end of the junction does not agree with germline; a read error may underlie this. This sequence joins TRBV18 and TRBJ2-7; no clear D. The V gene's germline CDR1 is KGHSH and CDR2 LQKENI. The CDR3 sequence is 13 residues long. The CDR3 DNA reads as TGTGCCAGCTCACCAACTACACGGTACGAGCGGTACTTC. Translated: CASSPTTRYERYF.

This clonotype came up a few times. The V gene is TRBV4-1, the J gene TRBJ2-3; D is unresolved. The CDR3 spans 14 residues. V was cut by 2 bases and J by 6 bases, with 12 bases left in between. The germline V gene encodes CDR1 MGHRA and CDR2 YSYEKL. The CDR3 DNA follows: TGCGCCAGCAGCCAACAGGTCTTAGGTGATACGCAGTATTTT. As protein: CASSQQVLGDTQYF.

This clonotype was counted a few times. A much bigger clone sits one base away, suggesting this may be a read error. The CDR3, as DNA: TGCGCCAGCAGCCAGTTTATTTGGCAGGGCTACGAGCGGTACTTC. Protein: CASSQFIWQGYERYF. The chain has TRBV4-3 and TRBJ2-7, with a tentative D call TRBD1 (5 bases). Per the germline V gene, CDR1 is LGHNA and CDR2 is YSLEER. The length of the CDR3 is 15 residues.

This clonotype has a count of ten or more. Here the CDR3 DNA reads TGCAGTGCTACTGAAAACTATGGCTACACCTTC. It yields the protein CSATENYGYTF. The chain uses TRBV20-1 and TRBJ1-2, with no clear D. The CDR3 length is 11 residues. CDR1 and CDR2 from the germline V gene are DFQATT and SNEGSKA (reference sequence). The germline V and J ends were trimmed by 4 bases and 2 bases, with 5 bases remaining between them.